This T cell receptor (beta chain) was retrieved from a study of shared clonotypes between healthy human individuals. About the research overall: Three plates were used per donor for CD4 naive, three for CD4 memory, two for CD8 naive and one for CD8 memory. Study-wide results and limits: Non-shared clonotypes had lower generation probabilities than clonotypes shared by all four sorted-subset donors.

With regard to this clone: The target antigen is unknown.

Trimming stripped 5 bases from V and 5 bases from J, with 25 bases between. CDR1 and CDR2 from the germline V gene are SEHNR and FQNEAQ (reference sequence). The CDR3 is made up of 17 amino acids. The input for sorted-subset replicate PCRs was around 0.2 ug DNA, 30,000 or so T cell genomes. Assay: immunoSEQ multiplex PCR; the TCRdb copy retains only in-frame clones and omits some. Of approximately 500,000 clones detected, around 96% appear once; the ten largest clones hold 0.05% to 0.07%. Partitioning of CD4+ cells yielded a CD45RA+ naive subset and a CD45RA-negative memory subset. The chain uses TRBV7-9 and TRBJ2-7, with a tentative D call TRBD2 (6 bases). Sequencing used naive CD4+ T cells sorted from blood. As for subset: CD45RA+ positively selected. This receptor was identified in a woman in her 30s in good health. CDR3 in amino acids: CASSPIIGTPFAHEQYF. CDR3 nucleotides: TGTGCCAGCAGCCCAATTATCGGGACTCCCTTCGCACACGAGCAGTACTTC.